This T cell receptor (beta chain) was sequenced during a study of blood T cells in healthy people across ages. The CDR3 covers 15 residues. Between the trimmed V and J ends, which lost 4 bases and 4 bases, there was a span of 13 bases. Germline V gives CDR1 LGHDT, CDR2 YNNKEL (reference sequence). Study-level findings and limits: Long-lived and aged donors differed, with more naive CD4+ cells and higher diversity in the long-lived. Possibly confounding the expanded clonotype changes was the fact that donor CMV status was unknown.

Caucasian individuals from Russia who were healthy and aged about 6 to 95 acted as donors. This clonotype came up a few times. What it binds is not known. Alongside a J-beta primer mix, a sample-barcoded 5' primer served in a second PCR lasting roughly 7 to 12 cycles. Every cDNA molecule bore a tag from a template-switch adaptor containing 12 random nucleotides. TCRdb analysed the 5' RACE reads with MiXCR anew, one entry per CDR3 protein. The profile shows over 1,200,000 distinct CDR3 sequences, around 59% of them singletons. The sequenced sample consisted of blood. This chain connects TRBV3-1 to TRBJ1-4, with D possibly matching TRBD1 (6 bases). The clonotype originates from a man aged 18 to 29 in good health. CDR3 in amino acids: CASSLWTEVNEKLFF. The CDR3 region has the DNA TGTGCCAGCAGCCTTTGGACAGAAGTTAATGAAAAACTGTTTTTT.